These 31 T cell receptor beta chains were sequenced from one sample in a study of metastatic and nonmetastatic thyroid tumors. TCRdb re-called the PCR reads through MiXCR. Here the sample spans around 64,000 clones, less than 5% being singletons. All patients reached thyroid surgery having received no treatment beforehand. Sequences were obtained from blood. The receptor set was obtained from a female donor with papillary thyroid cancer or a benign thyroid nodule (not recorded which). Some clones in this sample may be carry-over from other donors' samples.

This clone was seen only a few times. The chain uses TRBV5-4 and TRBJ1-1; the D is unclear. Trimming pared 4 bases from V and 2 bases from J, leaving 6 bases between. Germline V gives CDR1 SGHNT, CDR2 YYREEE (reference sequence). The CDR3 consists of 12 residues. The CDR3 loop is CASSLDNTEAFF. As DNA, the CDR3 is TGTGCCAGCAGCCTGGATAACACTGAAGCTTTCTTT.

The J gene is TRBJ2-1, the V gene TRBV12-5, with D possibly called TRBD1 or TRBD2 (5 bases each). Germline CDR1 LGHNT, CDR2 FRNRAP. V lost 2 bases and J 3 bases, leaving 20 bases between the germline ends. The CDR3 consists of 18 residues. The CDR3 coding sequence is TGTGCTAGTGGTTTGCGGTGGTTGGGGGTGGGGCTCTACAATGAGCAGTTCTTC. Its protein is CASGLRWLGVGLYNEQFF.

Details on this clone: A read error may produce the germline difference seen at one junction end. The rearrangement links TRBV6-5 to TRBJ2-3; D gene ambiguous. Germline V gene lookup returns CDR1 MNHEY and CDR2 SVGAGI. CDR3 size: 13 residues. CDR3 sequence: CASSYSNWDTQYF. CDR3 DNA: TGTGCCAGCAGTTACTCGAACTGGGATACACAGTATTTT.

The sample holds many counts of this clone. Other DNA sequences within the sample encode an identical CDR3. This chain uses TRBV27 with TRBJ1-2; D is perhaps TRBD1 (6 bases). Germline CDR1 and CDR2: MNHEY and SMNVEV (reference sequence). This CDR3 comprises 15 residues. The V end lost 4 bases, the J end lost 7 bases, and 19 bases lay between the germline ends. CDR3 sequence (DNA): TGTGCCAGCAGTTCCCGGACAGAGGGAATTCTTGGCTACACCTTC. Residues: CASSSRTEGILGYTF.

This chain uses TRBV7-6 with TRBJ2-7; D remains unclear. The CDR3 contains 15 residues. Per the germline V gene, CDR1 is SGHVS and CDR2 is FNYEAQ. Between the trimmed V and J ends, which lost 0 bases and 4 bases, there was a span of 13 bases. CDR3 coding DNA: TGTGCCAGCAGCTTAGCCACAGACCCCCCATACGAGCAGTACTTC. Translating it yields CASSLATDPPYEQYF.

This clone was counted many times. This chain connects TRBV20-1 to TRBJ2-7, with a weak D call TRBD1 (6 bases). Germline-derived CDR1 and CDR2 are DFQATT and SNEGSKA (reference sequence). CDR3 length: 16 residues. V was clipped by 0 bases and J by 4 bases, with 19 bases between them. The CDR3: CSARDGQGGGSYEQYF. The CDR3 DNA reads as TGCAGTGCTAGAGATGGGCAGGGTGGGGGCAGTTACGAGCAGTACTTC.

This clone was counted between two and nine times. One end of the junction is discordant with germline, which a read error may explain. The rearrangement uses TRBV6-1 and TRBJ2-7, with 12 bases that match TRBD2. The CDR3 runs to 16 residues. Germline V lookup: CDR1 MNHNS, CDR2 SASEGT. CDR3 DNA sequence: TGTGCCAGCAGTGAAGCGGTCAGTGCGCGACTAGCGGGAGATGCCTTC. It is translated as CASSEAVSARLAGDAF.

This clone was seen ten or more times. The chain is built from TRBV5-1 and TRBJ2-3; D is perhaps TRBD2 (5 bases). The length of the CDR3 is 15 residues. The germline CDR1 and CDR2 sequences are SGHRS and YFSETQ. Trimming pared 0 bases from V and 6 bases from J, leaving 14 bases between. The CDR3 here is CASSLAVLAADTQYF. The CDR3 DNA is TGCGCCAGCAGCTTGGCCGTCCTAGCAGCGGATACGCAGTATTTT.

This clone has ten or more counts. V is TRBV11-2 and J is TRBJ2-1; no clear D gene. Trimming removed 5 bases at V and 2 bases at J, with 10 bases between. There are 14 residues in the CDR3. Germline CDR1 and CDR2: SGHAT and FQNNGV. The CDR3 protein is CASSPLLTYNEQFF. In DNA, the CDR3 is TGTGCCAGCAGCCCCCTTTTAACCTACAATGAGCAGTTCTTC.

This clone was seen at least ten times. The chain employs TRBV3-1 and TRBJ1-1, with 7 bases lining up with TRBD1. The CDR3 is made up of 15 amino acids. In germline, CDR1 is LGHDT, CDR2 YNNKEL (reference sequence). V shed 4 bases and J 3 bases; nucleotides not matched to a gene: 8. CDR3 in DNA: TGTGCCAGCAGCCCACCGGACAGGCATTACACTGAAGCTTTCTTT. Residues: CASSPPDRHYTEAFF.

This clone was observed many times. The conserved phenylalanine or tryptophan normally closing the CDR3 is absent here, so this likely arose from a read error. J is TRBJ2-1 and V is TRBV27; D unresolved. From germline, CDR1 is MNHEY and CDR2 SMNVEV (reference sequence). CDR3 length: 15 residues. V lost 2 bases and J 0 bases, leaving 8 bases between the germline ends. CDR3 in DNA: TGTGCCAGCAGTTTAGCGGAGCGCTCCTACAATGAGCAGTTCCTC. Its protein product is CASSLAERSYNEQFL.

As regards this clone: A much larger clonotype is one base distant, so this may be a read error. This same CDR3 is encoded by further DNA sequences in the sample. V usage is TRBV3-1 and J usage is TRBJ2-7, with TRBD2 matching over 14 bases. The CDR3 spans 18 residues. The J segment lost 5 bases and the V segment lost 4 bases, leaving 13 bases of the junction unmatched. CDR1 and CDR2 (germline): LGHDT, YNNKEL (reference sequence). DNA for the CDR3: TGTGCCAGCAGCCGAGGCCAGGGACTAGCGGGAGTCACACACGAGCAGTACTTC. Translating it yields CASSRGQGLAGVTHEQYF.

This clone was found many times. J is TRBJ2-1 and V is TRBV5-8, with D maybe TRBD2 (5 bases). The CDR3 totals 14 residues. Germline V CDR1 and CDR2: SGHTS, YDEGEE. Trimming left V 2 bases short and J 0 bases short, with 6 bases between. CDR3 residues: CASSFGGSYNEQFF. The CDR3 nucleotides are TGTGCCAGCAGCTTCGGAGGCTCCTACAATGAGCAGTTCTTC.

This clone has at least ten counts. The V and J genes are TRBV28 and TRBJ2-1, with D possibly matching TRBD1 (7 bases). Germline lookup yields CDR1 MDHEN and CDR2 SYDVKM. Trimming took off 8 bases at V and 10 bases at J, with 18 bases between the two ends. The length of the CDR3 is 13 residues. CDR3 amino acids: CASRTGVRGEQFF. CDR3 DNA sequence: TGTGCCAGCCGGACAGGTGTCCGGGGGGAGCAGTTCTTC.

CDR3 in DNA: TGTGCCAGCAGTTACGCAGGGCCAGCCGTCACTGAAGCTTTCTTT. This encodes CASSYAGPAVTEAFF. This chain joins TRBV6-2 or TRBV6-3 and TRBJ1-1; a possible D gene is TRBD1 (5 bases). CDR3 length equals 15 residues. CDR1 is MNHEY, CDR2 SVGEGT, per germline. V lost 2 bases to trimming and J lost 4 bases, with 14 bases between them.

This clone turned up a few times. J is TRBJ2-3 and V is TRBV28, with D unclear. The CDR3 totals 11 residues. V lost 3 bases to trimming and J lost 6 bases, with 4 bases between them. CDR1 and CDR2 (germline): MDHEN, SYDVKM. The CDR3 loop reads CASSFVDTQYF. Written as DNA, the CDR3 is TGTGCCAGCAGTTTTGTGGATACGCAGTATTTT.

In this sample, this clone turned up many times. CDR3 bases: TGTGCCAGCAGCCGATACGGGAGCGACCTAGCCTACGAGCAGTACTTC. Encoded protein: CASSRYGSDLAYEQYF. The rearrangement joins TRBV4-2 to TRBJ2-7; maybe TRBD2 (6 bases). Trimming left V 4 bases short and J 2 bases short, with 18 bases between. The CDR3 sequence is 16 residues long. Per germline, CDR1 LGHNA and CDR2 YNFKEQ.

This clone was found a few times. The chain is built from TRBV11-3 and TRBJ1-2, with D maybe TRBD1 (5 bases). The CDR3 runs to 14 residues. Germline loops: CDR1 SGHNT, CDR2 YENEEA. Trimming shortened V by 5 bases and J by 10 bases, and 20 bases separated the two germline ends. The CDR3 here is CASSPGPDKGVYTF. The DNA for the CDR3 is TGTGCCAGCAGCCCGGGACCGGACAAGGGTGTCTACACCTTC.

This clone is medium-sized by share. The gene calls are TRBV6-1 and TRBJ2-7, with TRBD2 matching over 11 bases. Trimming removed 5 bases from V and 4 bases from J; junction bases left unmatched: 7. The CDR3 sequence is 15 residues long. Germline V gene sequence: CDR1 MNHNS, CDR2 SASEGT. The CDR3 loop reads CASSYLGTSGYEQYF. CDR3 nucleotide sequence: TGTGCCAGCAGTTACCTTGGGACTAGCGGTTACGAGCAGTACTTC.

The chain recombines TRBV4-2 with TRBJ2-1, with TRBD2 as a possible D gene (6 bases). V lost 0 bases to trimming and J lost 14 bases, with 14 bases between them. CDR3 length equals 13 residues. Germline-derived CDR1 and CDR2 are LGHNA and YNFKEQ. CDR3 protein: CASSQDKGTPKFF. The CDR3 DNA follows: TGTGCCAGCAGCCAAGATAAGGGGACTCCCAAGTTCTTC.

This clone was observed a handful of times. The V and J genes are TRBV20-1 and TRBJ2-1; 11 nucleotides match TRBD2. V was clipped by 3 bases and J by 4 bases; unmatched bases: 8. This CDR3 region has 16 residues. CDR1 and CDR2 (germline): DFQATT, SNEGSKA (reference sequence). This CDR3 is CSASLTGTSGYNEQFF. In DNA form, the CDR3 reads TGCAGTGCTAGCCTGACCGGGACTAGCGGATACAATGAGCAGTTCTTC.

Many counts were recorded for this clone. The rearrangement links TRBV5-1 to TRBJ2-7; 11 nucleotides line up with TRBD2. CDR1 SGHRS and CDR2 YFSETQ come from the germline V gene. This CDR3 contains 14 residues. V lost 4 bases, J lost 5 bases, and 5 bases stayed unmatched. CDR3 nucleotide sequence: TGCGCCAGCAGCCCGATAGCGGGAGGGAACGAGCAGTACTTC. It yields the protein CASSPIAGGNEQYF.

V is TRBV12-3 or TRBV12-4 and J is TRBJ2-2, with 8 positions matching TRBD1. V lost 6 bases to trimming and J lost 2 bases; unmatched junction nucleotides: 8. The CDR3 has 16 residues. The CDR3 loop reads CASRPTGGHNTGELFF. CDR3 coding DNA: TGTGCCAGCAGACCAACAGGGGGTCACAACACCGGGGAGCTGTTTTTT.

This clone was recorded at least ten times. This chain uses TRBV28 with TRBJ2-5, with 7 bases aligning to TRBD2. The CDR3 sequence is 15 residues long. CDR1 and CDR2 (germline): MDHEN, SYDVKM. With 5 bases clipped from V and 4 bases from J, the junction kept 10 bases outside the gene matches. The CDR3 sequence is CASSKGGSLRETQYF. In nucleotides, the CDR3 is TGTGCCAGCAGTAAGGGCGGGAGCCTACGAGAGACCCAGTACTTC.

Notes on this clone: The junction shows a germline mismatch at one end, possibly a read error. V is TRBV19 and J is TRBJ2-7; the D gene is possibly TRBD1 (6 bases). The CDR3 length is 15 residues. Germline-derived CDR1 and CDR2 are LNHDA and SQIVND (reference sequence). CDR3 sequence: CASREGTLGSYEKYF. In DNA form, the CDR3 reads TGTGCCAGTAGGGAAGGGACACTCGGCTCATACGAGAAGTACTTC.

This clone has only a few counts. The gene calls are TRBV5-1 and TRBJ2-7; D not resolved. This CDR3 is 14 amino acids long. Germline V gene sequence: CDR1 SGHRS, CDR2 YFSETQ. The V gene lost 6 bases and the J gene lost 2 bases, with 15 bases spanning the gap. CDR3 sequence reads: CASTPSIWTYEQYF. The CDR3 DNA is TGCGCCAGCACCCCTTCTATCTGGACCTACGAGCAGTACTTC.

Many counts were recorded for this clone. V usage is TRBV15 and J usage is TRBJ1-6; D is undetermined. This CDR3 has 15 residues. In germline, CDR1 is LNHNV, CDR2 YYDKDF (reference sequence). V shed 3 bases and J shed 7 bases, with 13 bases lying between them. CDR3 residues: CATSSQKSRNSPLHF. CDR3 bases: TGTGCCACCAGCAGTCAAAAGAGCCGCAATTCACCCCTCCACTTT.

In its sample, this clone was seen a few times. The junction departs from the called germline gene at one end, perhaps through a read error. The chain uses TRBV28 and TRBJ2-2; 7 nucleotides agree with TRBD2. The CDR3 is made up of 15 amino acids. Per germline, CDR1 MDHEN and CDR2 SYDVKM. This chain's CDR3 is CASSLSGTNTWEPFF. CDR3 DNA: TGTGCCAGCAGTTTAAGCGGGACGAACACCTGGGAGCCGTTTTTT.

This clone was counted at least ten times. This chain joins TRBV19 and TRBJ2-7; maybe TRBD2 (5 bases). The CDR3 consists of 14 residues. V lost 6 bases and J 0 bases, leaving 12 bases between the germline ends. Germline V gene data show CDR1 as LNHDA and CDR2 as SQIVND (reference sequence). The CDR3 nucleotides read TGTGCCAGTAGATCAGAGCGGTACTCCTACGAGCAGTACTTC. Amino acid sequence: CASRSERYSYEQYF.

In its sample, this clone was seen many times. The CDR3 here is CASRPGLADTGELFF. Here the CDR3 DNA reads TGTGCCAGCAGACCGGGACTAGCGGACACCGGGGAGCTGTTTTTT. This chain connects TRBV6-1 to TRBJ2-2; 11 bases match TRBD2. CDR1 and CDR2 from the germline V gene are MNHNS and SASEGT. The ends lost 6 bases at V and 3 bases at J; junction bases unmatched: 3. The CDR3 is made up of 15 amino acids.

This clone showed up many times. The rearrangement uses TRBV27 and TRBJ2-3, with D unclear. The V and J ends lost 6 bases and 1 base respectively, with 8 bases between them. The germline gives CDR1 MNHEY, CDR2 SMNVEV (reference sequence). The CDR3 is 13 residues long. CDR3 in DNA: TGTGCCAGCAGATATTATGGCACAGATACGCAGTATTTT. Its protein product is CASRYYGTDTQYF.